This T cell receptor (beta chain) appears in the sequencing data of a study of PD-L1 blockade in urothelial cancer. Whole-study context: It was at some point between 2013 and 2015 that patients started atezolizumab at 1,200 mg intravenously every 3 weeks.

Germline V lookup: CDR1 SGHNT, CDR2 YYREEE (reference sequence). The CDR3 has 15 amino acids. V was clipped by 4 bases and J by 8 bases; unmatched bases: 13. This clone came up a few times. Each PCR contained spiked-in synthetic TCR analog templates. Libraries were prepared by immunoSEQ multiplex PCR; TCRdb keeps only in-frame clonotypes and omits some of them. The sample holds approximately 37,000 clones, approximately 82% seen once. This TCR was recovered from a man in his 60s with urothelial cancer. This sample comprised PBMCs, obtained around atezolizumab (anti-PD-L1) treatment. V is TRBV5-4 and J is TRBJ1-2; 8 bases align to TRBD1. The DNA for the CDR3 is TGTGCCAGCAGCCCTCAACCGGACAGGGAGGGGGGCTACACCTTC. Amino acids: CASSPQPDREGGYTF.